This is a list of T cell receptor beta chains from one sample in a study of blood T cell repertoires in COVID-19. Some clones are missing from TCRdb's copy, which holds only in-frame ones; the method was immunoSEQ multiplex PCR. Altogether about 100,000 clones are present, approximately 90% being singletons, with the ten largest covering around 4%. What was sequenced was peripheral blood. The receptors were sampled from a human donor with COVID-19, enrolled during active disease. The donor label of this sample is uncertain. The CDR3 runs from the conserved cysteine through the conserved F or W. Clone size, where shown, is once, few, many, or a class for clones that have expanded.

clone_size,j_call,cdr3_length,v_call,cdr3_aa
.,TRBJ1-2,16,TRBV19,CASSAGPGTGSEGYTF
.,TRBJ1-4,14,TRBV6-5,CASSGTLNNEKLFF
.,TRBJ2-7,13,TRBV12-3/TRBV12-4,CASSLRGVYEQYF
.,TRBJ1-4,13,TRBV2,CASMSREGEKLFF
.,TRBJ2-3,16,TRBV3-1/TRBV3-2,CASSQDSGGPTDTQYF
.,TRBJ2-7,16,TRBV5-1,CASSGTDRGFAYEQYF
.,TRBJ2-1,14,TRBV18,CASSPPNRGNEQFF
.,TRBJ1-3,17,TRBV10-3,CAISQSDSGLFRNTIYF
.,TRBJ1-5,13,TRBV29-1,CSVEGGEDQPQHF
.,TRBJ2-3,16,TRBV6-4,CASSLLAGGLADTQYF
.,TRBJ1-5,16,TRBV5-6,CASSWGLGDRGQPQHF
.,TRBJ1-1,15,TRBV5-6,CASSLAAGMNTEAFF
.,TRBJ2-7,15,TRBV11-3,CASSSLLTGVAEQYF
once,TRBJ2-7,15,TRBV3-1/TRBV3-2,CASSQSGGLSYEQYF
.,TRBJ1-6,14,TRBV19,CASSRRAPNSPLHF
once,TRBJ1-3,15,TRBV5-1,CASRQGRLSGNTIYF
.,TRBJ1-4,14,TRBV10-3,CAIRGTGGNEKLFF
.,TRBJ2-7,16,TRBV5-1,CASSLELAGQAYEQYF
.,TRBJ1-6,16,TRBV5-1,CASSPRVGQGDSPLHF
.,TRBJ1-1,13,TRBV29-1,CSVGLTGATEAFF
.,TRBJ1-5,15,TRBV19,CASSFQQGVGQPQHF
.,TRBJ1-2,12,TRBV29-1,CSAPTGYYGYTF
.,TRBJ2-6,13,TRBV10-1,CASSEAGANVLTF
once,TRBJ2-7,12,TRBV12-3/TRBV12-4,CASSFRGYEQYF
few,TRBJ2-5,17,TRBV4-1,CASSHRLAGGYQETQYF
.,TRBJ1-6,15,TRBV5-1,CASSTAGTVDSPLHF
.,TRBJ1-1,16,TRBV5-1,CASSLSGTVTNTEAFF
.,TRBJ1-4,13,TRBV7-9,CASSWGQGAKLFF
.,TRBJ1-5,16,TRBV2,CASSWTGGTSNQPQHF
.,TRBJ2-7,23,TRBV12-2,CASRPNHGVRPAGTSGINYEQYF
.,TRBJ1-1,14,TRBV28,CASSLQGPDTEAFF
.,TRBJ2-5,13,TRBV5-1,CASSFFTRETQYF
.,TRBJ2-7,14,TRBV4-1,CASSQDYQFYEQYF
.,TRBJ2-5,13,TRBV10-3,CAIRQGPGETQYF
.,TRBJ1-1,13,TRBV5-1,CASSETGPGEAFF
.,TRBJ2-1,13,TRBV11-2,CASSLGGDSEQFF
once,TRBJ2-1,15,TRBV7-2,CASSRGRARVNEQFF
once,TRBJ2-7,13,TRBV2,CASSRGLSYEQYF
.,TRBJ1-1,13,TRBV7-3,CASSPQARTEAFF
.,TRBJ1-1,14,TRBV6-4,CASRQQGGDTEAFF
.,TRBJ1-1,16,TRBV6-5,CASSYSARGQYTEAFF